This T cell receptor (beta chain) was identified in a study of blood T cell repertoires in COVID-19. Overall study: Acute and convalescent COVID-19 samples came from the United States, Italy and Spain. PBMCs, B-cell-depleted T cells, or T cells were the source of the cDNA or gDNA that made up the material.

Per germline, CDR1 SGHDT and CDR2 YYEEEE. The CDR3 is 14 residues long. Trimming removed 5 bases from V and 2 bases from J, with 11 bases in between. As originally analysed: Reference gene primer amplification yielded estimated nucleated cell counts. The repertoire was sequenced with immunoSEQ multiplex PCR; TCRdb's copy has only in-frame clones and lacks some. V, J and clone size were drawn from that table, and D and trimming were deduced from the DNA. This table has roughly 140,000 clones, 76% appearing once. The chain employs TRBV5-6 and TRBJ1-3, with D perhaps TRBD1 (6 bases). This TCR came from an elderly woman with acute or convalescent COVID-19. Specimen: peripheral blood. The CDR3 protein is CASRPGTTGNTIYF. In nucleotides, the CDR3 is TGTGCCAGCAGGCCTGGGACAACTGGAAACACCATATATTTT.